This T cell receptor beta chain was captured in a study of blood T cell repertoires in COVID-19. Study background: The origin of the acute and convalescent COVID-19 samples was the United States, Italy and Spain. The cDNA or gDNA used as material had been derived from T cells, B-cell-depleted T cells, or PBMCs.

Trimming cost V 5 bases and J 0 bases; bases outside gene matches: 10. CDR1 and CDR2 (germline): GTSNPN, SVGIG (reference sequence). The CDR3 extends over 17 amino acids. Per the original methods: Reference gene primer amplification yielded estimated nucleated cell counts. Here immunoSEQ multiplex PCR was the method, and the copy in TCRdb shows in-frame clones only, minus some. That table furnishes V, J and clone size, whereas the DNA furnished D and trimming. The sample has 130,000 to 150,000 clones, approximately 80% seen once. The chain employs TRBV30 and TRBJ2-6; 7 bases fit TRBD1. The TCR comes from a human donor in a cohort sampled during active COVID-19. Sample: peripheral blood. The CDR3 protein is CAWSETGSSSGANVLTF. The CDR3 nucleotides are TGTGCCTGGTCAGAGACAGGGTCTAGCTCTGGGGCCAACGTCCTGACTTTC.